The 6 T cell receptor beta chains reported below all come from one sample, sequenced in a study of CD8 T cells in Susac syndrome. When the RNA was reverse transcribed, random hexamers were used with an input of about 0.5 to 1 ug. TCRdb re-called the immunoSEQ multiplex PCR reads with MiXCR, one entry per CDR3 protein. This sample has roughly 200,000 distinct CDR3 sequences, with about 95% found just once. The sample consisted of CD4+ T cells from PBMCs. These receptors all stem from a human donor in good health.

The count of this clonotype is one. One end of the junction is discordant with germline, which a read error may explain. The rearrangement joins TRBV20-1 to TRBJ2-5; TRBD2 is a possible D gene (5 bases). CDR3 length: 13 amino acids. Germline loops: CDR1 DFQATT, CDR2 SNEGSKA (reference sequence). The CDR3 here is CSTSGVPRETQYF. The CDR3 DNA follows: TGCAGTACTAGTGGCGTCCCTCGAGAGACCCAGTACTTC.

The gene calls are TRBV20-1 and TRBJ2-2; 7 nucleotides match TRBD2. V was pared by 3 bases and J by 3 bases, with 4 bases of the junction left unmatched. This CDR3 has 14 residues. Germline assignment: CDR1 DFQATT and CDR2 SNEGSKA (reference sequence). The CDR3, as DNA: TGCAGTGCTAGGGGGAGGGATGACACCGGGGAGCTGTTTTTT. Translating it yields CSARGRDDTGELFF.

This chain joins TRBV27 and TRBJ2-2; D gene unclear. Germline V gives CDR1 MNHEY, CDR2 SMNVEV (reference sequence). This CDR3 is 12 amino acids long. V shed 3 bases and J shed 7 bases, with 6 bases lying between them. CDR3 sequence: CASSFSHGELFF. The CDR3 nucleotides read TGTGCCAGCAGTTTCAGTCACGGGGAGCTGTTTTTT.

The CDR3 region is CSVGGTDSSNTEAFF. The CDR3 DNA follows: TGCAGCGTTGGTGGGACAGACTCCTCGAACACTGAAGCTTTCTTT. V is TRBV29-1 and J is TRBJ1-1; TRBD1 matches at 7 bases. This CDR3 comprises 15 residues. With V trimmed by 4 bases and J by 1 base, 9 bases remained unmatched. Germline V gene data show CDR1 as SQVTM and CDR2 as ANQGSEA.

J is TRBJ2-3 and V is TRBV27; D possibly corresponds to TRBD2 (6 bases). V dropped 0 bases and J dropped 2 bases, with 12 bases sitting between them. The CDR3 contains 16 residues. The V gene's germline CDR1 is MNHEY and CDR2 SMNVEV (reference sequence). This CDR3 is CASSLSQRATTDTQYF. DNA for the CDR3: TGTGCCAGCAGTTTATCGCAGCGGGCGACCACAGATACGCAGTATTTT.

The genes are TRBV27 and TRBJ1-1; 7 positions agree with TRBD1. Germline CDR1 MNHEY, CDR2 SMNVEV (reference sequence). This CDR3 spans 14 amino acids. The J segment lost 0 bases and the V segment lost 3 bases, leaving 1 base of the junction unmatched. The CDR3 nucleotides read TGTGCCAGCAGTTTCGACAGGGTGAACACTGAAGCTTTCTTT. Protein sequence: CASSFDRVNTEAFF.